This TCR beta chain came from a study of CD8+ T cells in alopecia areata (dated 2018 in TCRdb). The study in broad terms: Treated patients were enrolled in an open-label pilot trial of oral tofacitinib, 5 to 10 mg twice daily, for moderate-to-severe alopecia areata. High-throughput TCRbeta sequencing was used to examine T cell clonal expansion in alopecia areata in both the C3H/HeJ mouse model and human patients. Disease severity in treated patients was measured with the SALT score, which quantifies the percentage of affected scalp surface area. Human TCRbeta sequencing covered scalp tissue and sorted CD4+ and CD8+ peripheral blood T cells from patchy and totalis/universalis alopecia areata patients and healthy controls. TCRbeta CDR3 regions were amplified by immunoSEQ multiplex PCR using 35 Vbeta forward and 13 Jbeta reverse primers. Tofacitinib was administered for 6 to 18 months, and 6 months of follow-up off drug were then conducted to assess delayed response and recurrence. Scalp clonality was compared across normal scalp (n=4), patchy alopecia areata scalp (n=8), and alopecia totalis/universalis scalp (n=8). RNA was obtained with the PAXgene miRNA kit for fixed scalp, the miRNeasy kit for PBMCs, and the RNeasy kit for mouse skin. Biopsies were taken from tofacitinib-treated patients at baseline and at 4 and 24 weeks of treatment, and a later scalp biopsy was taken in several of the tofacitinib-treated patients.

As concerns this clone: Its target antigen remains unknown. No quality values exist for individual bases; no much larger clone is one base distant.

Libraries were made using the immunoSEQ multiplex PCR assay. RNA was extracted from all samples and reverse transcribed into cDNA, which served as template for TCR sequencing. First-strand cDNA was synthesized with SuperScript III using a 2:1 mix of oligo-dT and random hexamers. Amplification bias was assessed with a synthetic immune receptor repertoire, and residual bias was removed computationally. In the authors' own workflow: Raw reads were preprocessed for error removal, and CDR3 was defined according to IMGT conventions as running from the conserved cysteine to phenylalanine. Clonality was calculated as 1 minus Shannon entropy normalized by log2 of the number of productive unique TCRs. Scalp TCRbeta sequences were cross-referenced with sorted blood CD4 and CD8 repertoires so that the CD4 or CD8 identity of scalp clones could be inferred. TCRdb's version of the immuneACCESS table is confined to in-frame rearrangements and falls short of the full clone set. An unresolved V gene accounts for under half of the shortfall where checked; the remainder is of unknown origin. The V and J calls and clone size were taken over from that table, and D and trimming were inferred from the DNA. The sample profile shows about 190,000 clones; roughly 53% of them were found once. Jointly, the top ten make up 10% to 15% of the sample.

Per the publication, the time point label means: 20 to 30 weeks on oral tofacitinib. The treatment or condition tag for this specimen amounts to: oral pan-JAK inhibitor, 5-10 mg twice daily. Lesional scalp punch biopsies and peripheral blood were collected from alopecia areata patients. After PBMCs were isolated by density centrifugation and stained for CD3, CD4 and CD8, a FACSAria was used to sort CD4+ and CD8+ T cells. CDR3 length: 16 amino acids, cysteine to phenylalanine. Only CDR3 DNA is held: 48 bases, read in frame from base 1. CDR1 and CDR2 (SEHNR, FQNEAQ) derive from the germline V gene (reference sequence). Unmatched junction bases come to 9, with V trimmed by 5 bases and J by 2 bases. Study-wide conclusions, independent of this receptor: Unlike mouse skin, which is dominated by gammadelta T cells, normal human skin has resident alphabeta T cells that are also sequenced, and this complicates analysis of the scalp TCR repertoire. Lesional scalp, especially in alopecia totalis/universalis, showed higher clonality and more expanded CD8+ clones than normal scalp, suggesting antigenic drive. The treated cohort was small, with a single nonresponder, so links between baseline CD8+ expansion and response need larger studies. Many expanded lesional clones persisted in scalp and blood during tofacitinib treatment, which may partly explain relapse after stopping treatment. Scalp clonality and the number of expanded CD8+ clones among the top 100 scalp clones were significantly decreased by tofacitinib. TCR sequences shared between patients were less clear than in mice, possibly partly because of HLA diversity in the patient population.

The sequence derives from a human donor with alopecia areata. This chain is built from TRBV7-9 and TRBJ2-1, with 7 central nucleotides matching TRBD1. Material: CD8+ T cells sorted from blood, obtained at week 24, from a patient treated with tofacitinib. The nucleotides are TGTGCCAGCAGCATCTCGACAGGGCGGACCTACAATGAGCAGTTCTTC. Its translation is CASSISTGRTYNEQFF.